This T cell receptor (beta chain) was documented in a study of glioma-infiltrating T cells. Amplification of TCR alpha and beta CDR3 regions from RNA used iRepertoire nested multiplex PCR. TCRdb independently ran MiXCR on the multiplex PCR reads; one entry per CDR3 protein. The sample lists fewer than 250,000 distinct CDR3 sequences, more than 25% seen once, with around 20% in the top ten. V shed 2 bases and J shed 0 bases, with 8 bases lying between them. Germline V gene sequence: CDR1 SGHTA, CDR2 FQGNSA. This CDR3 comprises 16 residues. This clonotype occurred a few times. Sequences were obtained from glioma tissue, nonneoplastic brain tissue, or PBMCs (not recorded which). This TCR derives from a human donor with low-grade glioma or glioblastoma, undergoing nonglioma brain surgery, or in good health (not recorded which). This chain joins TRBV7-2 and TRBJ2-6, with D unclear. CDR3 protein: CASSLTAHSGANVLTF. DNA of the CDR3: TGTGCCAGCAGCTTAACGGCCCACTCTGGGGCCAACGTCCTGACTTTC.